A selection of T cell receptor beta chains follows, all from one sample in a study of CD8+CD57+ T cells in acquired aplastic anemia. TCRdb used MiXCR to reprocess the reads, holding one entry per CDR3 protein. The sample lists 150,000 to 200,000 distinct CDR3 sequences, over 40% occurring once. Material for sequencing was sorted CD4+, CD8+, or CD8+CD57+ T cells (not recorded which) from PBMCs. These receptors were collected from a human donor with aplastic anemia. The CDR3 runs from the conserved cysteine through the conserved F or W. The D gene is left open where the match is weak. Clone size, where shown, is once, few, many, or a class for clones that have expanded.

size	D	V	J	DNA	CDR3
many	TRBD1	TRBV7-9	TRBJ2-2	TGTGCCAGCAGCTTAGGACAGGGCGGTACCGGGGAGCTGTTTTTT	CASSLGQGGTGELFF
-	TRBD1	TRBV15	TRBJ1-2	TGTGCCACCAGCCCGAGGACAGGGACCTATGGCTACACCTTC	CATSPRTGTYGYTF
-	TRBD1	TRBV29-1	TRBJ2-2	TGCAGCGTTGAATCGGGACAGGGAGGCACCGGGGAGCTGTTTTTT	CSVESGQGGTGELFF
many	TRBD1	TRBV19	TRBJ1-5	TGTGCCAGTAGTCCACACAGGGGGGATAGCAATCAGCCCCAGCATTTT	CASSPHRGDSNQPQHF
-	-	TRBV3-1	TRBJ2-7	TGTGCCAGCAGCCTCTCCTGGGACTACGAGCAGTACTTC	CASSLSWDYEQYF
-	-	TRBV29-1	TRBJ2-5	TGCAGCGTTGTACCTGCGGGGAGGGAGACCCAGTACTTC	CSVVPAGRETQYF
-	-	TRBV15	TRBJ2-3	TGTGCCACCAGCAGAGATCCCGTTCACCTCACAGGGTCAGATACGCAGTATTTT	CATSRDPVHLTGSDTQYF
few	TRBD2	TRBV18	TRBJ2-7	TGTGCCAGCTCACCGGGGCGGACTAGCGGGAGAAGGGGCTACGAGCAGTACTTC	CASSPGRTSGRRGYEQYF
-	TRBD1	TRBV2	TRBJ1-1	TGTGCCAGCAGTGGGAGCGCACAGGGGTCTGAAGCTTTCTTT	CASSGSAQGSEAFF
-	-	TRBV29-1	TRBJ1-1	TGCAGCGTTGATCTTTCTGCGAGATTTGCTTTCTTT	CSVDLSARFAFF
-	TRBD1	TRBV29-1	TRBJ2-2	TGCAGCGTGACGGCCGGGACAGGTTTCGCCGGGGAGCTGTTTTTT	CSVTAGTGFAGELFF
many	-	TRBV11-1	TRBJ2-5	TGTGCCAGCAGCTTAGCTGGGGAGACCCAGTACTTC	CASSLAGETQYF
-	-	TRBV10-3	TRBJ2-2	TGTGCCATCAGTGAGCGTAGTCCGAACACCGGGGAGCTGTTTTTT	CAISERSPNTGELFF
few	-	TRBV3-1	TRBJ2-3	TGTGCCAGCAGTTGGACAGACGGCGGCACAGATACGCAGTATTTT	CASSWTDGGTDTQYF
-	-	TRBV2	TRBJ2-3	TGTGCCAGCGGGCGAGCGGAGGGAGATACGCAGTATTTT	CASGRAEGDTQYF
once	TRBD1	TRBV2	TRBJ2-3	TGTGCCAGCAGTCTCCTAGGGACAGGGGGAACAGATACGCAGTATTTT	CASSLLGTGGTDTQYF
medium-sized	TRBD2	TRBV29-1	TRBJ2-6	TGCAGCGTTGAGGTAGCGGGTTACTCTGGGGCCAACGTCCTGACTTTC	CSVEVAGYSGANVLTF
-	-	TRBV5-6	TRBJ2-7	TGTGCCAGCACCGGGGGGCGGGGCTTGACCTACGAGCAGTACTTC	CASTGGRGLTYEQYF
-	-	TRBV19	TRBJ1-6	TGTGCCAGTACGAAGGGTGGGGGTTCACCCCTCCACTTT	CASTKGGGSPLHF
few	-	TRBV18	TRBJ2-1	TGTGCCAGCTCACCACCATCCCGAACCAATGAGCAGTTCTTC	CASSPPSRTNEQFF
-	-	TRBV12-3/TRBV12-4	TRBJ2-1	TGTGCCAGCAGTCCCCCTCTTGGTGAGCAGTTCTTC	CASSPPLGEQFF
many	-	TRBV7-2	TRBJ2-1	TGTGCCAGCAGCTCATCACAGGCCCAGTACAATGAGCAGTTCTTC	CASSSSQAQYNEQFF
few	-	TRBV28	TRBJ1-4	TGTGCCACGGGGGGCAGCGCGGCTAATGAAAAACTGTTTTTT	CATGGSAANEKLFF
few	TRBD2	TRBV6-1	TRBJ2-1	TGTGCCAGCAGTGGAGGACTAGCGGGGTACTCCTACAATGAGCAGTTCTTC	CASSGGLAGYSYNEQFF